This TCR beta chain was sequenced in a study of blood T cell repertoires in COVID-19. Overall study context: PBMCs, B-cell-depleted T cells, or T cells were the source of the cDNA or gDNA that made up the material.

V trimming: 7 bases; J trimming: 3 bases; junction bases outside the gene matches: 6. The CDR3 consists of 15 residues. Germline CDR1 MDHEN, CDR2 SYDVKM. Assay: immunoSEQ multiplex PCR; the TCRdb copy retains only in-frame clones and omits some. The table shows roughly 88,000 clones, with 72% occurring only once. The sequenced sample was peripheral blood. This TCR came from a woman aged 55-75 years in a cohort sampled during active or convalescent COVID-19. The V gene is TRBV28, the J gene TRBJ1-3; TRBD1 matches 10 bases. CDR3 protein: CASNRQGAVGNTIYF. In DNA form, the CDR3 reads TGTGCCAGCAATAGACAGGGGGCGGTTGGAAACACCATATATTTT.